This T cell receptor beta chain was documented in a study of long-term antiretroviral therapy in people with HIV. The study's findings and limits: Therapy changes, viral resistance and ART adherence were not documented in the available data. Repertoire dominance by clones expanded before ART was seen at all time points. Control repertoires displayed wider CDR3 length ranges than the HIV repertoires.

Survey level was the resolution at which the v3.0 immunoSEQ assay ran. Libraries were prepared by immunoSEQ multiplex PCR; TCRdb keeps only in-frame clonotypes and omits some of them. The repertoire holds 35,000 or so clones, with 90% to 95% as singletons. Regarding this clone: Its matching antigen is unknown.

Treatment locations for all participants with HIV were in the United States. The CDR3 is 13 residues long. The V end lost 4 bases, the J end lost 2 bases, and 11 bases lay between the germline ends. Germline CDR1 reads SQVTM; CDR2 reads ANQGSEA. This TCR derives from a woman aged 50 to 60 with HIV. The sequences come from unsorted PBMCs, collected 4.1 years after starting antiretroviral therapy. The genes are TRBV29-1 and TRBJ1-1; a weak D match, TRBD1 (5 bases). CDR3 sequence: CSVASGRNTEAFF. The CDR3 nucleotides read TGCAGCGTTGCCTCGGGACGAAACACTGAAGCTTTCTTT.